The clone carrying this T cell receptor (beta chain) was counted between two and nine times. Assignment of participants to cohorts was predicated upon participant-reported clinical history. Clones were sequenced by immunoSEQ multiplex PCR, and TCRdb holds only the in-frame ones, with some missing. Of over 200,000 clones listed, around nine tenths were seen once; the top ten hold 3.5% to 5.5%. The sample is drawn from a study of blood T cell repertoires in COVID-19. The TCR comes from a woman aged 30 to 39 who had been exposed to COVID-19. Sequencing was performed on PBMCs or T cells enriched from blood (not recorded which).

As DNA, the CDR3 is TGTGCCACCAGTGGCCCGCAGGACTCCGGCGAGCAGTACTTC. As protein: CATSGPQDSGEQYF. The chain links TRBV24-1 to TRBJ2-7; TRBD2 is a possible D gene (5 bases). Trimming shortened V by 5 bases and J by 6 bases, and 16 bases separated the two germline ends. In germline, CDR1 is KGHDR, CDR2 SFDVKD. This CDR3 comprises 14 residues.